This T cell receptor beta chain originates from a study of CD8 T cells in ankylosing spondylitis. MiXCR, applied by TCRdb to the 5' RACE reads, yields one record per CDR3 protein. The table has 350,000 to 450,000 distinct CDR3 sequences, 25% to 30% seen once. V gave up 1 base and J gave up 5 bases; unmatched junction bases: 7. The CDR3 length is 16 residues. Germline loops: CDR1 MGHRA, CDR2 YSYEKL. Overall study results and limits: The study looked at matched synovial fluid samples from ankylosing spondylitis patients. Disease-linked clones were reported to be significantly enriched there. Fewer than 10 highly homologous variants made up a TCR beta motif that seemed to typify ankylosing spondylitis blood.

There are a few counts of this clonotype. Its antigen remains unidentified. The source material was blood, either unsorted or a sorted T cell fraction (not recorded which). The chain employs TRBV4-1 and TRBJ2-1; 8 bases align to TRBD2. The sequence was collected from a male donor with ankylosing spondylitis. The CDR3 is CASSQALLAGHNEQFF. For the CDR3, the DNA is TGCGCCAGCAGCCAAGCCCTCCTAGCGGGCCACAATGAGCAGTTCTTC.